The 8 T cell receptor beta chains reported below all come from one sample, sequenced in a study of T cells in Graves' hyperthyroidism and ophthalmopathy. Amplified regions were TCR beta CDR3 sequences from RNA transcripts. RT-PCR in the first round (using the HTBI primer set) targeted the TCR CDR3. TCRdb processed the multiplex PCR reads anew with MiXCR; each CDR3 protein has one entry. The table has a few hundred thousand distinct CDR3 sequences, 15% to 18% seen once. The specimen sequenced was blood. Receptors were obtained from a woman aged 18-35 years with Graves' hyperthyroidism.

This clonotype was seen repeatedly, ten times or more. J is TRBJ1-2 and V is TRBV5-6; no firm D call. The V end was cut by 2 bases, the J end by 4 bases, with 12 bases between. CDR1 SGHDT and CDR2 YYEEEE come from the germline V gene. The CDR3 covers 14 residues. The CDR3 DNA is TGTGCCAGCAGCTTCCGAGGGAGGTCCTATGGCTACACCTTC. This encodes CASSFRGRSYGYTF.

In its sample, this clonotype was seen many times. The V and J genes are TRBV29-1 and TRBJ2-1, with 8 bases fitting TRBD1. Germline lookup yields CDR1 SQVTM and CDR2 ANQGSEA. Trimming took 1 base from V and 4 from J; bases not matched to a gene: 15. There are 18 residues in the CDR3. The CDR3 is CSVEGPTGQGKGYNEQFF. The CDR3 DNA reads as TGCAGCGTTGAAGGGCCCACCGGACAGGGCAAGGGTTACAATGAGCAGTTCTTC.

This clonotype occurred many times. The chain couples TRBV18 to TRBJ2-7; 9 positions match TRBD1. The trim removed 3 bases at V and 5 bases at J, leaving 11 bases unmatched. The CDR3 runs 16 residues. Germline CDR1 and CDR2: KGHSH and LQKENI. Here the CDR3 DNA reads TGTGCCAGCTCACCTACCCCGGGACAGGGTGGCCACGAGCAGTACTTC. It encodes CASSPTPGQGGHEQYF. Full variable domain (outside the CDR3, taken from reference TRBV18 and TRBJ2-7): NAGVMQNPRHLVRRRGQEARLRCSPMKGHSHVYWYRQLPEEGLKFMVYLQKENIIDESGMPKERFSAEFPKEGPSILRIQQVVRGDSAAYFCASSPTPGQGGHEQYFGPGTRLTVT.

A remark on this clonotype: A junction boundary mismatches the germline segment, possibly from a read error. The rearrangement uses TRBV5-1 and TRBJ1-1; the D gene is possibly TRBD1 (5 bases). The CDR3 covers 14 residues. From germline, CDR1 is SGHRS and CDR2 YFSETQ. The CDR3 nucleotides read TGTGCCAGCGGCTTGGCCGGGACGGGTACTGAAGCTTTCTTT. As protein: CASGLAGTGTEAFF. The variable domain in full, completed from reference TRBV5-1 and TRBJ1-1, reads KAGVTQTPRYLIKTRGQQVTLSCSPISGHRSVSWYQQTPGQGLQFLFEYFSETQRNKGNFPGRFSGRQFSNSRSEMNVSTLELGDSALYLCASGLAGTGTEAFFGQGTRLTVV.

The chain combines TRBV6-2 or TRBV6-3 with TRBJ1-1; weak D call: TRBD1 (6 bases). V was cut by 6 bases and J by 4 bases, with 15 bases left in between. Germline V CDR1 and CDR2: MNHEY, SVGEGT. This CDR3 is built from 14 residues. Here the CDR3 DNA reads TGTGCCAGCAGGCAAAGGGGGGACGCCACTGAAGCTTTCTTT. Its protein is CASRQRGDATEAFF.

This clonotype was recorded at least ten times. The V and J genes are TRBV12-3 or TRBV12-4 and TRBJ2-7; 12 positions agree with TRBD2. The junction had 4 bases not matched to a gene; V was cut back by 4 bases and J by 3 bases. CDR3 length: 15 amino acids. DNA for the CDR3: TGTGCCAGCAGTTCACTAGCGGGGGGTCACTACGAGCAGTACTTC. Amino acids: CASSSLAGGHYEQYF.

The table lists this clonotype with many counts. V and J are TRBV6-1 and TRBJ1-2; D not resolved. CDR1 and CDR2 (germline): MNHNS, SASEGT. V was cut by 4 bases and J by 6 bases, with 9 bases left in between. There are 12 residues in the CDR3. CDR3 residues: CASSGWANGYTF. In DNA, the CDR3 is TGTGCCAGCAGTGGATGGGCCAATGGCTACACCTTC.

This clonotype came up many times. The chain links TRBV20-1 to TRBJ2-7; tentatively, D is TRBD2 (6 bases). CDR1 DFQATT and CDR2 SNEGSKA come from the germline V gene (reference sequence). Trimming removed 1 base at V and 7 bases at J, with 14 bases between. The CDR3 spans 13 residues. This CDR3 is CSARVPPGGEQYF. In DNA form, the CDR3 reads TGCAGTGCTAGAGTCCCCCCTGGGGGGGAGCAGTACTTC.